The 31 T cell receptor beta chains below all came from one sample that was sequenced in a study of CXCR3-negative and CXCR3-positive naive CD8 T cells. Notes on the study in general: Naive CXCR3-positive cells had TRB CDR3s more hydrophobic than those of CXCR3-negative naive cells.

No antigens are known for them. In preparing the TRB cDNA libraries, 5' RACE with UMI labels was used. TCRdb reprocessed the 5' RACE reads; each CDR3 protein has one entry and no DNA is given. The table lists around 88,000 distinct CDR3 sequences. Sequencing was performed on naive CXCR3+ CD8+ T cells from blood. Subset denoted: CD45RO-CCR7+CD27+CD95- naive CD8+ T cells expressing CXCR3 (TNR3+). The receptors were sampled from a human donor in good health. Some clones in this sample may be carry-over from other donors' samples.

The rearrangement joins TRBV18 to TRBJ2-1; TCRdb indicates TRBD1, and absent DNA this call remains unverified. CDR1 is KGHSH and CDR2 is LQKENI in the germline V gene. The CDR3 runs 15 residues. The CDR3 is CASSPGQGFGNEQFF.

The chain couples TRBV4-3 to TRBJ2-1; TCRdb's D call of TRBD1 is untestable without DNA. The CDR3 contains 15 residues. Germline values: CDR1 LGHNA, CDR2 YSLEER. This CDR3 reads CASSQDGTAGNEQFF.

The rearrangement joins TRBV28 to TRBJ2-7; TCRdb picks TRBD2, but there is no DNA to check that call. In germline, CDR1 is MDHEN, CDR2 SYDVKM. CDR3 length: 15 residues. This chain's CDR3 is CASSISGRGDYEQYF.

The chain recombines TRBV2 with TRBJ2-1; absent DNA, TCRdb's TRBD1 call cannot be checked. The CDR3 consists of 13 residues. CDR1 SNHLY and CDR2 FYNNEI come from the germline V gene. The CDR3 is CASLRDPRNEQFF. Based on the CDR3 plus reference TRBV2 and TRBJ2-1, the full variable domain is EPEVTQTPSHQVTQMGQEVILRCVPISNHLYFYWYRQILGQKVEFLVSFYNNEISEKSEIFDDQFSVERPDGSNFTLKIRSTKLEDSAMYFCASLRDPRNEQFFGPGTRLTVL.

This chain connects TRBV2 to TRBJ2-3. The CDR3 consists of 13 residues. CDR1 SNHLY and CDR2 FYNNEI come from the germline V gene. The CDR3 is CASSETDTDTQYF.

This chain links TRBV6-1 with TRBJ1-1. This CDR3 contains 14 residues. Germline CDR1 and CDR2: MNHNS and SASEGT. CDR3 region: CASSEAVENTEAFF.

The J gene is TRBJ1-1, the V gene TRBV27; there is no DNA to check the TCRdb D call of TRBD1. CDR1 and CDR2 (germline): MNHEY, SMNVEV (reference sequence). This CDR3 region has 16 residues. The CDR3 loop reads CASSQMTGNMNTEAFF.

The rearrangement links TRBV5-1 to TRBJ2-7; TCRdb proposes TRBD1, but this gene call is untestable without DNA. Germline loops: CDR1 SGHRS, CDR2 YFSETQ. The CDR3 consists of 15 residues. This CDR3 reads CASSSLSQLGVEQYF.

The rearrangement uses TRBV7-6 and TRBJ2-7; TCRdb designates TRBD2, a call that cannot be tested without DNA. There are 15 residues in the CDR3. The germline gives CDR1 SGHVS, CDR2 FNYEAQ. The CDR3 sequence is CASNSGTSDTYEQYF.

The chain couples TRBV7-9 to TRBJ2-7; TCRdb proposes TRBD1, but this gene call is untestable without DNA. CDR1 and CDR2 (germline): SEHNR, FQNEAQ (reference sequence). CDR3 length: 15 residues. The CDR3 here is CASSLGGMSSYEQYF.

CDR3 loop: CASGGGSEQYF. The chain carries TRBV2 and TRBJ2-7; no DNA is available, so the TRBD1 call from TCRdb remains unchecked. Germline CDR1 is SNHLY and CDR2 is FYNNEI. CDR3 length: 11 amino acids.

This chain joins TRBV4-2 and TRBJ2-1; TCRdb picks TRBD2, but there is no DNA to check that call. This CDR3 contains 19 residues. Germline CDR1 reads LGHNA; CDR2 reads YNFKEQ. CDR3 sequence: CASSQEAVAELFSYNEQFF.

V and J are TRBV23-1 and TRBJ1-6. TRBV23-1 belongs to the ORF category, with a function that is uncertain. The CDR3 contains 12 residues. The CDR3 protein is CASPLGGGPLHF.

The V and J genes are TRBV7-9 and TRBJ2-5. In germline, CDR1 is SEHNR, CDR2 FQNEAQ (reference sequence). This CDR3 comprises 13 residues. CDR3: CASSPDLEETQYF. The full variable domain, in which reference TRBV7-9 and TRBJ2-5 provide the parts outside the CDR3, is DTGVSQNPRHKITKRGQNVTFRCDPISEHNRLYWYRQTLGQGPEFLTYFQNEAQLEKSRLLSDRFSAERPKGSFSTLEIQRTEQGDSAMYLCASSPDLEETQYFGPGTRLLVL.

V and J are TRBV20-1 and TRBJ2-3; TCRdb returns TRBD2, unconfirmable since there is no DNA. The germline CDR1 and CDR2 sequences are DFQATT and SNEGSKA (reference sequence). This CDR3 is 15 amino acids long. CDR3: CSVYLPNREADTQYF.

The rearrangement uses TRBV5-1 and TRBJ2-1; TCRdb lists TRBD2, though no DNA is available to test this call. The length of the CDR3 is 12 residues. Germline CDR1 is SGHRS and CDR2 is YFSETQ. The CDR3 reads CASKSGGREQFF.

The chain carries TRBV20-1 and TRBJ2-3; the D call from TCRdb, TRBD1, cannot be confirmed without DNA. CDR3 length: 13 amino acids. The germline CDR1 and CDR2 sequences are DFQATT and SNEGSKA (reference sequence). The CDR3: CSAEAGEGDTQYF.

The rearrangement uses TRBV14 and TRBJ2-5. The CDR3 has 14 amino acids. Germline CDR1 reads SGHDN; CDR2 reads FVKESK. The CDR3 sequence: CASSPKYFQETQYF.

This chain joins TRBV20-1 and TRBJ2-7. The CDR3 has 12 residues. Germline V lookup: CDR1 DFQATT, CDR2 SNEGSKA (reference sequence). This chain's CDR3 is CSASGQNYEQYF.

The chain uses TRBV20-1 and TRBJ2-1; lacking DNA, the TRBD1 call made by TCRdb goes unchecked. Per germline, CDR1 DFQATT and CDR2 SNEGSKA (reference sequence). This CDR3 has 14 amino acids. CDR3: CSARDRGGNNEQFF.

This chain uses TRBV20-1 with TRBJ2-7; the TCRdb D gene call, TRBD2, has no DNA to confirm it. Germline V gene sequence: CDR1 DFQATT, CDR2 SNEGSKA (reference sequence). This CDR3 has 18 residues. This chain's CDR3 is CSARDLRFGADYMYEQYF.

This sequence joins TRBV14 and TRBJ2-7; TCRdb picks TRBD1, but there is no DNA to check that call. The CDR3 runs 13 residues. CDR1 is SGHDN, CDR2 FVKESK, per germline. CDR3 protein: CASSHSTDYEQYF.

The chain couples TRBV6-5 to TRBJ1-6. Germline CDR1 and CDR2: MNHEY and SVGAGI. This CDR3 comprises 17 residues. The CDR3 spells CASSYGLTPRDNSPLHF.

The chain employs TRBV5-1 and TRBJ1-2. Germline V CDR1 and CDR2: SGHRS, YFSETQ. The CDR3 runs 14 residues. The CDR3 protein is CASSLDLEGYGYTF.

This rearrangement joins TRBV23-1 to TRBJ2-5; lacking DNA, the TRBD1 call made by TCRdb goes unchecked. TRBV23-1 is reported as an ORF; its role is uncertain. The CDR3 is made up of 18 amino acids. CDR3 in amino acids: CASSLDAGARFWQETRYF.

The CDR3 spells CASSFGTVPAYEQYF. V is TRBV28 and J is TRBJ2-7; TCRdb reports TRBD1, a call that lacks DNA to check it against. Germline CDR1 is MDHEN and CDR2 is SYDVKM. The CDR3 loop spans 15 amino acids.

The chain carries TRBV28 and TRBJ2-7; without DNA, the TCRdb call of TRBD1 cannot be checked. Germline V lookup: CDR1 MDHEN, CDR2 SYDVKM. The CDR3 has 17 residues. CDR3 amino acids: CASSFVWGQGAYNEQYF.

The CDR3 is CSVELAGKYNEQFF. The chain carries TRBV29-1 and TRBJ2-1; TCRdb's D call of TRBD2 is untestable without DNA. The CDR3 has 14 residues. Germline CDR1 is SQVTM and CDR2 is ANQGSEA.

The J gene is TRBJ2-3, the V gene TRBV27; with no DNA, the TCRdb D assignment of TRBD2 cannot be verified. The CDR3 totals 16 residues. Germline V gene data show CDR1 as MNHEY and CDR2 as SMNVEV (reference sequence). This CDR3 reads CASSDRRGLGTDTQYF.

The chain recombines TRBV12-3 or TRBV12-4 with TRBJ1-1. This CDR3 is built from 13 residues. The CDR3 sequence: CASSLLVGTEAFF.

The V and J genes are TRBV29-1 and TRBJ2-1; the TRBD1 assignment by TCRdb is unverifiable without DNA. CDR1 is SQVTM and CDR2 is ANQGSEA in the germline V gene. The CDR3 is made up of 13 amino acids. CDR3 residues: CSVEGQGAAEQFF.